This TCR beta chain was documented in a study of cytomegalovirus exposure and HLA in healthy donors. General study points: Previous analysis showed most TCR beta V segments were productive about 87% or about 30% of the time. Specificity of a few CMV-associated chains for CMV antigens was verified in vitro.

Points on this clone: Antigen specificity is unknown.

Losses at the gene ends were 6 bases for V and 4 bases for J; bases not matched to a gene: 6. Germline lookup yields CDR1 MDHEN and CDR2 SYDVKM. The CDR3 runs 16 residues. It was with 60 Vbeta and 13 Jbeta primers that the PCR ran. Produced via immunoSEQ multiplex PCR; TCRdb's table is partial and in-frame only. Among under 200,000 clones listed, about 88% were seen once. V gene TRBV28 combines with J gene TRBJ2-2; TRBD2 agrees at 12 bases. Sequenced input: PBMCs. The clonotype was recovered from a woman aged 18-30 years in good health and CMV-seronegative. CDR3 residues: CASRPASGRATGELFF. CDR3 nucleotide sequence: TGTGCCAGCAGGCCGGCTAGCGGGAGGGCCACCGGGGAGCTGTTTTTT.